The 3 T cell receptor beta chains below come from one sample, sequenced in a study of OX40 agonist ivuxolimab in advanced cancers. Here immunoSEQ multiplex PCR was the method, and the copy in TCRdb shows in-frame clones only, minus some. Here the sample spans around 40,000 clones, approximately 83% being singletons. The material was CD4+ or CD8+ T cells sorted from blood, obtained in a trial of the OX40 agonist ivuxolimab. These TCRs come from an adult with an advanced solid tumor such as melanoma, head and neck, liver or kidney cancer.

V and J are TRBV28 and TRBJ1-4; maybe TRBD1 (5 bases). Trimming shortened V by 3 bases and J by 3 bases, and 14 bases separated the two germline ends. The CDR3 spans 16 residues. Looked up from germline, CDR1 is MDHEN and CDR2 is SYDVKM. CDR3 DNA: TGTGCCAGCAGTTTCCCCCTGGGACGGGCTAATGAAAAACTGTTTTTT. It is translated as CASSFPLGRANEKLFF.

This sequence joins TRBV19 and TRBJ2-5, with a tentative D call TRBD2 (6 bases). The CDR3 sequence is 13 residues long. V lost 5 bases and J 5 bases, leaving 12 bases between the germline ends. Germline assignment: CDR1 LNHDA and CDR2 SQIVND (reference sequence). CDR3 bases: TGTGCCAGTAGTCCGGGGGTAGGGGAGACCCAGTACTTC. This codes for CASSPGVGETQYF.

V gene TRBV20-1 combines with J gene TRBJ2-7; D unresolved. Germline values: CDR1 DFQATT, CDR2 SNEGSKA (reference sequence). V was cut by 2 bases and J by 4 bases, with 6 bases left in between. CDR3 length: 11 residues. CDR3: CSARNGYEQYF. In DNA, the CDR3 is TGCAGTGCTAGAAATGGGTACGAGCAGTACTTC.